This TCR beta chain was documented in a study of T cells expressing NK-cell markers. Overall study context: Source material for TCR beta repertoires consisted of sorted CD3+CD56+NKG2C+, CD3+CD56+NKG2C- and CD3+CD56-NKG2C+ T cells. Study-level results: In four donors, dominant clonotypes made up about 28.3-65% of CD3+CD56-NKG2C+ cells. Of CD8+ T cells, roughly 1.0-7.0% belonged to dominant NKG2C+ clonotypes in 5 or 6 donors.

As regards this clonotype: The antigen is undetermined.

This CDR3 is built from 13 residues. Germline V gives CDR1 DFQATT, CDR2 SNEGSKA (reference sequence). TCR beta cDNA was made by 5'RACE template switching with UMIs. TCRdb derives one entry per CDR3 protein from the 5' RACE reads, leaving out DNA. Across 500,000 to 700,000 distinct CDR3 sequences, the top ten clones capture roughly 3.5% of the sample. The TCR was taken from a man younger than 35 in good health. The chain links TRBV20-1 to TRBJ2-3. The sequenced sample consisted of blood T cells: a sorted CD56 or NKG2C T cell subset, CD4+ or CD8+ T cells, or bulk PBMC T cells (not recorded which). The CDR3 loop reads CSAHIVGSDTQYF.